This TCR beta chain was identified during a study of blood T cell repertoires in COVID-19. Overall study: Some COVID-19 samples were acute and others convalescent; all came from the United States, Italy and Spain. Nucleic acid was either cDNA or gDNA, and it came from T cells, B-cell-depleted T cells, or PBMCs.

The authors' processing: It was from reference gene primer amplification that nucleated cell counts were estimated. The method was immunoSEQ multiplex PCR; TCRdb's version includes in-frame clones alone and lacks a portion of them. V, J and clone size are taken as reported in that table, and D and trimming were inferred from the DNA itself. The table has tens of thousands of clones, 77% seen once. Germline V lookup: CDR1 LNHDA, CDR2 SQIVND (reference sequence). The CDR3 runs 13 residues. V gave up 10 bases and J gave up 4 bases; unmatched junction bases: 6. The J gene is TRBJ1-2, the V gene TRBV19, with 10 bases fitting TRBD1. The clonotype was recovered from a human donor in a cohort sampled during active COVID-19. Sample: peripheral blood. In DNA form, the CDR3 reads TGTGCCACAAGTCGGGACAGGGGCTATGGCTACACCTTC. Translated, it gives CATSRDRGYGYTF.